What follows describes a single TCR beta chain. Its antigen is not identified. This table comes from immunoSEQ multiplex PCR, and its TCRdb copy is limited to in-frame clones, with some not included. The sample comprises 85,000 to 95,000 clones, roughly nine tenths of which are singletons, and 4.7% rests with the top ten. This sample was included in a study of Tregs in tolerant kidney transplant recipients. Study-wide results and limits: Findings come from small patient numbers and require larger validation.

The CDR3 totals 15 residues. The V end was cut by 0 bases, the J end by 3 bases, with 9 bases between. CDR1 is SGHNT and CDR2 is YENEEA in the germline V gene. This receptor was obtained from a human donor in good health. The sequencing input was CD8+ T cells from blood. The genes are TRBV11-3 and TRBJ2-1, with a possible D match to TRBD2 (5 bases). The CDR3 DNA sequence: TGTGCCAGCAGCTTAGATGGCGGGTTCTACAATGAGCAGTTCTTC. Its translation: CASSLDGGFYNEQFF.